The sequence of this T cell receptor (beta chain) was determined in a study of T cell repertoires in cytomegalovirus infection. Germline V gene data show CDR1 as MNHEY and CDR2 as SMNVEV (reference sequence). With 4 bases removed from V and 4 bases from J, the gap between germline ends came to 14 bases. This CDR3 is built from 16 residues. TCRdb independently ran MiXCR on the reads; one entry per CDR3 protein. The sample shows a few hundred thousand distinct CDR3 sequences, about a sixth of them seen only once. This clonotype was found a few times. Sequencing was performed on PBMCs. V gene TRBV27 combines with J gene TRBJ2-6, with D maybe TRBD1 (6 bases). The receptor was derived from a human donor in good health (CMV status not recorded). Some clones in this sample may be carry-over from other donors' samples. The CDR3 here is CASSSPGEHGANVLTF. The CDR3 DNA is TGTGCCAGCAGTTCCCCAGGGGAACACGGGGCCAACGTCCTGACTTTC.